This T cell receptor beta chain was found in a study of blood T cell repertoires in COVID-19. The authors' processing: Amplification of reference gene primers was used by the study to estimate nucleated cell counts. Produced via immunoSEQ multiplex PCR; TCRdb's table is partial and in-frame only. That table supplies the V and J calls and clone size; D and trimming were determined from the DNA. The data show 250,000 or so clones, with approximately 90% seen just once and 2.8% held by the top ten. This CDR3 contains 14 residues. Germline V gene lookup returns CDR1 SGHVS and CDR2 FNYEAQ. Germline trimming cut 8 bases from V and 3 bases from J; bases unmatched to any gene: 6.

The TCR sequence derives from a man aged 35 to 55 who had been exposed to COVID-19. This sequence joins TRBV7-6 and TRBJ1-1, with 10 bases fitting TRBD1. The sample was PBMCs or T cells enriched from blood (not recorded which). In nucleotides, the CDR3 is TGTGCCAGCGGGACAGGGGTTATGTACACTGAAGCTTTCTTT. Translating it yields CASGTGVMYTEAFF.